A selection of T cell receptor beta chains follows, all from one sample in a study of blood T cell repertoires in COVID-19. TCRdb's copy holds only in-frame clones and misses some; the assay was immunoSEQ multiplex PCR. The table lists about 270,000 clones, around nine tenths of them singletons, with around 1.5% in the top ten. Sample: peripheral blood. The receptors here all came from a woman aged 55-69 years who had recovered from COVID-19. Both conserved end residues are part of each CDR3. D genes are given only for firm matches. Clone size is not always given. Where it is, it says once, few, many or a class for expanded clones.

clone_size	v_call	d_call	j_call	cdr3_aa	cdr3_nt
NA	TRBV4-2	TRBD2	TRBJ2-5	CASSMSGGGETQYF	TGTGCCAGCAGCATGAGCGGGGGGGGAGAGACCCAGTACTTC
NA	TRBV3-1/TRBV3-2	TRBD2	TRBJ2-1	CASSPPTSGLALSDEQFF	TGTGCCAGCAGCCCCCCCACCTCCGGACTAGCACTTTCTGATGAGCAGTTCTTC
NA	TRBV15	TRBD2	TRBJ2-2	CATSRAGTSGGFAGELFF	TGTGCCACCAGCAGAGCCGGGACTAGCGGGGGATTTGCCGGGGAGCTGTTTTTT
NA	TRBV7-3	NA	TRBJ2-3	CASSQIQGGADTQYF	TGTGCCAGCAGCCAGATCCAAGGTGGAGCAGATACGCAGTATTTT
once	TRBV19	TRBD1	TRBJ1-6	CASGQASYNSPLHF	TGTGCCAGTGGACAGGCTTCCTATAATTCACCCCTCCACTTT
NA	TRBV7-9	TRBD1	TRBJ2-7	CASEDRANYEQYF	TGTGCCAGTGAGGACAGGGCCAACTACGAGCAGTACTTC
NA	TRBV5-6	TRBD2	TRBJ2-1	CASSLRGAYNEQFF	TGTGCCAGCAGCTTGCGGGGGGCCTACAATGAGCAGTTCTTC
NA	TRBV14	TRBD2	TRBJ2-1	CASSRLAGVPYNEQFF	TGTGCCAGCAGCCGCCTGGCGGGGGTACCCTACAATGAGCAGTTCTTC
NA	TRBV28	NA	TRBJ2-3	CASSYTGWGTDTQYF	TGTGCCAGCAGTTATACAGGGTGGGGCACAGATACGCAGTATTTT
NA	TRBV28	NA	TRBJ2-7	CASSFAYEQYF	TGTGCCAGCAGTTTCGCCTACGAGCAGTACTTC
once	TRBV28	NA	TRBJ1-5	CASSLFLGGNQPQHF	TGTGCCAGCAGTTTATTCTTGGGAGGCAATCAGCCCCAGCATTTT
NA	TRBV5-1	NA	TRBJ1-1	CASSLGEATEAFF	TGCGCCAGCAGCCTAGGGGAGGCCACTGAAGCTTTCTTT
NA	TRBV7-2	TRBD1	TRBJ1-2	CASSYGQGIGYTF	TGTGCCAGCAGCTACGGACAGGGCATTGGCTACACCTTC
NA	TRBV10-3	NA	TRBJ1-3	CATTAGAGNTIYF	TGTGCCACCACCGCGGGGGCTGGAAACACCATATATTTT
NA	TRBV21-1	NA	TRBJ2-3	CASSALVGGVDTQYF	TGTGCCAGCAGCGCCCTCGTAGGGGGAGTAGATACGCAGTATTTT
NA	TRBV5-1	NA	TRBJ2-2	CASSSTATGELFF	TGCGCCAGCAGCTCTACAGCCACCGGGGAGCTGTTTTTT
NA	TRBV10-1	NA	TRBJ2-7	CASSDFGGKFYEQYF	TGCGCCAGCAGTGACTTTGGGGGGAAGTTCTACGAGCAGTACTTC
NA	TRBV19	TRBD1	TRBJ1-1	CASSAPGQRVGNTEAFF	TGTGCCAGTAGTGCTCCGGGACAGAGGGTGGGAAACACTGAAGCTTTCTTT
few	TRBV6-6	NA	TRBJ2-7	CASRDYSSSYEQYF	TGTGCCAGCAGGGATTACAGTAGCTCCTACGAGCAGTACTTC
once	TRBV7-7	NA	TRBJ2-5	CASSPGAEETQYF	TGTGCTAGCAGCCCAGGGGCTGAGGAGACCCAGTACTTC
NA	TRBV27	NA	TRBJ1-6	CASSFQGQGTYNSPLHF	TGTGCCAGCAGTTTCCAGGGTCAGGGAACCTATAATTCACCCCTCCACTTT
NA	TRBV7-2	TRBD1	TRBJ2-1	CASRLQTGGFTNEQFF	TGTGCCAGCAGGTTACAGACAGGGGGCTTTACCAATGAGCAGTTCTTC
NA	TRBV7-2	TRBD1	TRBJ2-7	CASSRDDRGGNEQYF	TGTGCCAGCAGTCGAGACGACAGGGGTGGGAACGAGCAGTACTTC
NA	TRBV7-3	NA	TRBJ2-3	CASSWGLAGTDTQYF	TGTGCCAGCAGCTGGGGGCTAGCTGGCACAGATACGCAGTATTTT
NA	TRBV9	NA	TRBJ2-7	CASSSRQLSYSYEQYF	TGTGCCAGCAGCTCCCGACAACTCTCCTACTCCTACGAGCAGTACTTC
NA	TRBV9	TRBD2	TRBJ2-5	CASGERGAETQYF	TGTGCCTCCGGCGAGCGGGGGGCAGAGACCCAGTACTTC
NA	TRBV10-1	TRBD1	TRBJ1-2	CVHWRQGSGYTF	TGCGTCCATTGGCGACAGGGTTCTGGCTACACCTTC
NA	TRBV7-2	NA	TRBJ1-5	CASSFNGGWGQPQHF	TGTGCCAGCAGCTTCAACGGGGGTTGGGGTCAGCCCCAGCATTTT
NA	TRBV18	TRBD1	TRBJ1-2	CASQTQGKGYTF	TGTGCCAGCCAAACACAGGGGAAAGGCTACACCTTC
NA	TRBV9	NA	TRBJ2-7	CASSVGWAADEQYF	TGTGCCAGCAGCGTAGGTTGGGCCGCAGACGAGCAGTACTTC
few	TRBV28	NA	TRBJ1-2	CASRKQGTNYGYTF	TGTGCCAGCAGGAAACAGGGCACCAACTATGGCTACACCTTC
NA	TRBV6-5	TRBD1	TRBJ1-5	CASNPQGQGQPQHF	TGTGCCAGCAACCCTCAGGGACAGGGTCAGCCCCAGCATTTT
NA	TRBV6-5	NA	TRBJ1-1	CASRARTGVNTEAFF	TGTGCCAGCAGGGCGAGAACCGGGGTGAACACTGAAGCTTTCTTT
few	TRBV19	TRBD2	TRBJ2-3	CASSGGLAGHPSTDTQYF	TGTGCCAGTAGTGGGGGACTAGCGGGGCACCCTAGCACAGATACGCAGTATTTT
NA	TRBV7-9	NA	TRBJ1-6	CASSSGNYNSPLHF	TGTGCCAGCAGCTCAGGGAACTATAATTCACCCCTCCACTTT
NA	TRBV3-1/TRBV3-2	NA	TRBJ2-3	CASSPPGLVDTQYF	TGTGCCAGCAGCCCCCCGGGACTGGTAGATACGCAGTATTTT
NA	TRBV19	TRBD1	TRBJ1-4	CASSGQGRGEKLFF	TGTGCCAGTAGTGGACAGGGGAGGGGTGAAAAACTGTTTTTT
NA	TRBV6-5	TRBD2	TRBJ2-1	CASRIAGGYNEQFF	TGTGCCAGCAGGATAGCGGGGGGCTACAATGAGCAGTTCTTC
few	TRBV6-1	NA	TRBJ2-3	CASSEGRALDTQYF	TGTGCCAGCAGTGAAGGCAGGGCCCTGGATACGCAGTATTTT